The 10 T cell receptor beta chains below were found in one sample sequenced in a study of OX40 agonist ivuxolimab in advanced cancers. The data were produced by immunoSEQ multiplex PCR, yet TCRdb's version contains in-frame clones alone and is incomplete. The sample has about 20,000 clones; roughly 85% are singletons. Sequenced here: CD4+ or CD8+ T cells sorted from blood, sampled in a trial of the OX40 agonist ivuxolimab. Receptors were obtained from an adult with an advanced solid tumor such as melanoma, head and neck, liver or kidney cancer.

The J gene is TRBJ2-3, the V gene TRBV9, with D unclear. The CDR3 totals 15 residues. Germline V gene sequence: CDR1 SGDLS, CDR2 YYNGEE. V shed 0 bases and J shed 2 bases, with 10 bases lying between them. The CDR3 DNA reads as TGTGCCAGCAGCGTAGCTCGGGCCACCACAGATACGCAGTATTTT. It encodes CASSVARATTDTQYF.

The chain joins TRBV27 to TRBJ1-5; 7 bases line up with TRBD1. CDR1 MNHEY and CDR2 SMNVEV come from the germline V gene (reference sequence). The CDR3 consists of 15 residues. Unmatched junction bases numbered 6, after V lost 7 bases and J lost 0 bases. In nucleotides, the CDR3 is TGTGCCAGCAAAATAGGACAGGCTAGCAATCAGCCCCAGCATTTT. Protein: CASKIGQASNQPQHF.

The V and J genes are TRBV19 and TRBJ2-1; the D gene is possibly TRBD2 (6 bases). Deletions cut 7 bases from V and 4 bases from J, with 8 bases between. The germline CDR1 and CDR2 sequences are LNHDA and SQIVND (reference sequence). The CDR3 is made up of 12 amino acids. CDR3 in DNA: TGTGCCAGTAAGGGACTTTACAATGAGCAGTTCTTC. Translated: CASKGLYNEQFF. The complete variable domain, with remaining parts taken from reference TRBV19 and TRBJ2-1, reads DGGITQSPKYLFRKEGQNVTLSCEQNLNHDAMYWYRQDPGQGLRLIYYSQIVNDFQKGDIAEGYSVSREKKESFPLTVTSAQKNPTAFYLCASKGLYNEQFFGPGTRLTVL.

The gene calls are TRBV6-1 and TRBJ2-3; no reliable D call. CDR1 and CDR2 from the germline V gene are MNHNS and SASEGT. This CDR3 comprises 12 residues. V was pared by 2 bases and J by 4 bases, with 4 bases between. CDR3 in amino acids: CASSEISDTQYF. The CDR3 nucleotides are TGTGCCAGCAGTGAAATCTCAGATACGCAGTATTTT.

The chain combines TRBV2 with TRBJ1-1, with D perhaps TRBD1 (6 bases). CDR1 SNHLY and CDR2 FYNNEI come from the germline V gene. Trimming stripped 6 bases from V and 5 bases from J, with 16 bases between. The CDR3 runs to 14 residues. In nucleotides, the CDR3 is TGTGCCAGCAGGATACAGGGTGTTGGGACTGAAGCTTTCTTT. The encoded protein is CASRIQGVGTEAFF.

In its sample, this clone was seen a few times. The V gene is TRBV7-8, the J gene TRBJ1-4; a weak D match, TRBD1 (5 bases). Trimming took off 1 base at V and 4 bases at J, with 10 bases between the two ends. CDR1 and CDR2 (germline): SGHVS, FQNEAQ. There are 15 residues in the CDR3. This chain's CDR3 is CASSLGQTSNEKLFF. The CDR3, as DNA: TGTGCCAGCAGCTTAGGACAGACAAGTAATGAAAAACTGTTTTTT.

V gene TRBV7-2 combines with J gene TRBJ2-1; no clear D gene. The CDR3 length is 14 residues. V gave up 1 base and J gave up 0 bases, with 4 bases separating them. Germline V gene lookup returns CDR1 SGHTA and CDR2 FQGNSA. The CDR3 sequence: CASSLGFSYNEQFF. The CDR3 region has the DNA TGTGCCAGCAGCTTAGGCTTCTCCTACAATGAGCAGTTCTTC.

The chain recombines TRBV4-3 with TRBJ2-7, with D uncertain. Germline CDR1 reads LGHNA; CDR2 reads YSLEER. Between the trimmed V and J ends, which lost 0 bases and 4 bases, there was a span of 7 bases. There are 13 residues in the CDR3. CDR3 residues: CASSQDLSYEQYF. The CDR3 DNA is TGCGCCAGCAGCCAAGATCTGAGTTACGAGCAGTACTTC.

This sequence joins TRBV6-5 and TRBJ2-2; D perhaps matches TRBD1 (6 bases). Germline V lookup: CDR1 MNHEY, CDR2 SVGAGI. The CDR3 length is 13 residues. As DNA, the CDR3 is TGTGCTACCTACAGGGAGTACACCGGGGAGCTGTTTTTT. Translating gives CATYREYTGELFF.

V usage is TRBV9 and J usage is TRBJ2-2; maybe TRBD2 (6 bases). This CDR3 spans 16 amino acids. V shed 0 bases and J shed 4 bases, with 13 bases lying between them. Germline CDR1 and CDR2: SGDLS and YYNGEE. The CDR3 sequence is CASSVDGGASTGELFF. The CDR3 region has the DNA TGTGCCAGCAGCGTAGACGGGGGTGCTAGCACCGGGGAGCTGTTTTTT.